Given below is one TCR beta chain in context. Antigen unknown. Time point in this sample: before natalizumab initiation. This sample stems from a study of multiple sclerosis patients with progressive multifocal leukoencephalopathy. Spiked into each PCR were synthetic inline TR CDR3 controls of all V-J pairings. Using immunoSEQ multiplex PCR, the repertoire was profiled, and TCRdb retains in-frame clones only, with some absent. The profile shows 25,000 to 35,000 clones, nearly 95% of them singletons. General study findings and limits: It is unclear whether the findings reflect JC virus infection or general immunocompromise.

Deletions cut 5 bases from V and 2 bases from J, with 15 bases between. Germline CDR1 reads SEHNR; CDR2 reads FQNEAQ (reference sequence). CDR3 size: 15 residues. Sequences were obtained from PBMCs. This sequence was found in a man aged 25-40 years with multiple sclerosis. V and J are TRBV7-9 and TRBJ1-2; D gene unclear. CDR3 sequence reads: CASSQNSGINYGYTF. The CDR3 DNA reads as TGTGCCAGCAGCCAAAACTCCGGGATAAACTATGGCTACACCTTC.